This record looks at one TCR beta chain sequence and its context. This clonotype was observed at least ten times. Its antigen is currently not known. No qualities accompany the bases; no much larger clone lies one base away. Library preparation was by multiplex PCR. This sample was sequenced with an Illumina HiSeq 4000. TCR beta libraries were built with iRepertoire HTBI primers and Arm-PCR amplification of CDR3 regions. Before sequencing, the PCR products underwent gel purification. On the authors' methods: A total of fewer than 70 TRBV and 14 TRBJ segments were identified across samples and were used for gene usage analysis of CDR3 amino acid clonotypes. COPE and FqMerger were used to merge the filtered high-quality paired reads into contigs. BLAST was used to align contigs to IMGT TRBV, TRBD and TRBJ reference genes, and CDR3 was defined according to IMGT. Clonotypes above 0.1% frequency were classified as highly expanded clones. Repertoire diversity was measured by Shannon entropy, and V-J evenness by the Gini coefficient. Public clonotypes were defined as clonotypes shared by more than one individual. Starting from the raw public reads, TCRdb applied fastp trimming at Q25, assembled clones with MiXCR and retained in-frame beta chains. Identical CDR3 protein sequences are pooled into one entry, listed with their most common genes and DNA. These V and J calls are TCRdb output, not the study's own analysis. The sample has 400,000 to 500,000 distinct CDR3 sequences on record, roughly 20% of them singletons. The biggest ten clones account for 7.8% of the sample.

The data were obtained in a study of regulatory T cells in long-lasting Graves disease (dated by TCRdb to about 2021). The study in broad terms: Persistent Graves' disease was defined as persistently positive TSH receptor autoantibodies together with antithyroid drug treatment for over 5 years. Persistent Graves' disease patients were compared with newly diagnosed Graves' disease patients by peripheral blood TCR sequencing and RNA sequencing. The study was registered as a clinical trial and conducted in China. A total of around 35 samples underwent TCR sequencing: some 13 from persistent and roughly 20 from newly diagnosed Graves' disease patients. Antithyroid drugs had been taken for approximately 10 years on average by persistent Graves' disease patients in the clinical cohort. On the study overall, not on this receptor specifically: Peripheral blood alone was examined, since thyroid tissue, which constituted the primary lesion, could not be accessed. Lower TCR Shannon entropy and fewer highly expanded clones were observed in persistent Graves' disease patients than in newly diagnosed patients, which suggested clonal expansion. The authors noted that the small sample size was a limitation that may lower accuracy. Only the TCR beta chain was sequenced and analyzed. Preferential use of TRBV28, TRBJ1-2 and TRBJ2-5 was observed in persistent disease, whereas TRBV20-1 and TRBJ2-1 were favored in newly diagnosed disease. Persistent patients shared more public clonotypes among themselves (under 3,000) than newly diagnosed patients did (about 970).

V is cut by 3 bases and J by 0 bases, and the space between the germline ends is 15 bases. Counted from cysteine to phenylalanine, this CDR3 has 16 amino acids. Only the CDR3 region is kept as DNA, spanning 48 bases read in frame from base 1. According to the germline V gene, CDR1 reads SGHAT and CDR2 reads FQNNGV. What this sample's time point label stands for: persistent/refractory GD, antithyroid drugs over 5 years with positive TRAb. For both TCR sequencing and RNA sequencing, RNA was extracted from PBMCs using TRIzol. The diagnosis of Graves' disease followed American Thyroid Association guidelines. The patients came from an endocrinology department in Xi'an, China. Each patient gave approximately 10 milliliters of peripheral blood, collected in an EDTA anticoagulant tube. PBMCs were isolated by Ficoll Paque Plus density gradient separation without further T cell sorting. An Agilent 2100 Bioanalyzer and agarose gel were used to check RNA quality, and a NanoDrop 2000 was used to measure RNA concentration.

The clonotype comes from a female donor with Graves disease. The sample here was peripheral blood mononuclear cells (PBMCs), taken when the disease was refractory, from a patient treated with antithyroid drugs. Rearrangement joined TRBV11-2 to TRBJ2-7, with no confidently assigned D gene. In nucleotides, the sequence is TGTGCCAGCAGCTTCCGCCGGAGTGCCACCTCCTACGAGCAGTACTTC. It codes for CASSFRRSATSYEQYF.